The clone carrying this T cell receptor beta chain has ten or more counts. This entry belongs to a study of T-cell reconstitution after alpha-beta-depleted transplantation in children. TCRbeta library construction was performed incorporating unique molecular identifiers. MiXCR was run by TCRdb on the PCR reads, yielding one entry per CDR3 protein. Of around 680,000 distinct CDR3 sequences listed, around 17% are singletons. V was pared by 5 bases and J by 4 bases, with 17 bases between. The CDR3 extends over 15 amino acids. The sequence came from a human donor who donated a stem cell graft to a child with acute myeloid leukemia. The chain combines TRBV12-3 or TRBV12-4 with TRBJ1-2; D is uncertain. Material: PBMCs from the stem cell graft donor, obtained from the stem cell graft. CDR3 nucleotide sequence: TGTGCCAGCAGTCCTACTCCCGGGCGAGTCTATGGCTACACCTTC. Protein product: CASSPTPGRVYGYTF.